The next 22 T cell receptor beta chains were all read from a single sample in a study of T cell repertoires in cytomegalovirus infection. TCRdb analysed the reads with MiXCR anew, one entry per CDR3 protein. The data contain around 630,000 distinct CDR3 sequences, 20% to 25% of them singletons. The sequencing input was CD8+ T cells from PBMCs. The receptors shown here come from a human donor in good health (CMV status not recorded). Some clones in this sample may be carry-over from other donors' samples.

In this sample, this clonotype turned up a few times. The chain links TRBV28 to TRBJ1-5, with a weak D call TRBD1 (5 bases). Per germline, CDR1 MDHEN and CDR2 SYDVKM. With 3 bases removed from V and 6 bases from J, the gap between germline ends came to 12 bases. This CDR3 region has 14 residues. The CDR3 here is CASSFVGTFQPQHF. CDR3 DNA sequence: TGTGCCAGCAGTTTTGTGGGGACGTTTCAGCCCCAGCATTTT.

The CDR3 protein is CASSPTDSTEAFF. CDR3 DNA: TGTGCCAGCAGCCCAACCGACAGCACTGAAGCTTTCTTT. The chain links TRBV7-3 to TRBJ1-1, with D possibly matching TRBD1 (5 bases). The V and J ends lost 5 bases and 4 bases respectively, with 11 bases between them. The V gene's germline CDR1 is SGHTA and CDR2 FQGTGA. The length of the CDR3 is 13 residues.

This clonotype was seen at least ten times. The J gene is TRBJ1-2, the V gene TRBV27, with D maybe TRBD1 (6 bases). This CDR3 has 14 amino acids. Between the trimmed V and J ends, which lost 0 bases and 6 bases, there was a span of 11 bases. From germline, CDR1 is MNHEY and CDR2 SMNVEV (reference sequence). The DNA for the CDR3 is TGTGCCAGCAGTTTATCGCAGGGGTTGGATGGCTACACCTTC. Encoded protein: CASSLSQGLDGYTF.

This clonotype was detected only a few times. The rearrangement joins TRBV12-5 to TRBJ1-4, with 8 positions matching TRBD1. V shed 5 bases, J shed 3 bases, and the junction held 5 bases outside the gene matches. CDR1 is LGHNT, CDR2 FRNRAP, per germline. This CDR3 region has 15 residues. CDR3 DNA: TGTGCTAGTGGTCCGCAGGGGGCTGCTAATGAAAAACTGTTTTTT. This sequence encodes CASGPQGAANEKLFF.

The chain has TRBV14 and TRBJ1-1, with D tentatively TRBD1 (5 bases). Germline assignment: CDR1 SGHDN and CDR2 FVKESK. The CDR3 runs to 14 residues. Trimming took off 5 bases at V and 2 bases at J, with 12 bases between the two ends. The CDR3 spells CASSKRDSNTEAFF. The CDR3 bases are TGTGCCAGCAGCAAAAGAGACAGCAACACTGAAGCTTTCTTT. The full variable domain, rest sourced from reference TRBV14 and TRBJ1-1, is EAGVTQFPSHSVIEKGQTVTLRCDPISGHDNLYWYRRVMGKEIKFLLHFVKESKQDESGMPNNRFLAERTGGTYSTLKVQPAELEDSGVYFCASSKRDSNTEAFFGQGTRLTVV.

In DNA, the CDR3 is TGTGCCAGCAGCCAAGGACTAGCGGGGGCCGATGAGCAGTTCTTC. This translates into CASSQGLAGADEQFF. The chain is built from TRBV14 and TRBJ2-1; TRBD2 agrees at 12 bases. J gave up 8 bases and V 1 base, and 3 bases lay outside the gene matches. The CDR3 loop spans 15 amino acids. Germline CDR1 is SGHDN and CDR2 is FVKESK.

This clonotype was recorded at least ten times. V is TRBV12-3 or TRBV12-4 and J is TRBJ2-3; 7 bases map to TRBD1. The length of the CDR3 is 12 residues. Losses at the gene ends were 11 bases for V and 5 bases for J; bases not matched to a gene: 7. CDR3 region: CADRDSGDTQYF. The CDR3 coding sequence is TGTGCCGACAGGGACAGCGGAGATACGCAGTATTTT.

This chain joins TRBV20-1 and TRBJ2-1; D tentatively fits TRBD1 or TRBD2 (5 bases each). The CDR3 length is 14 residues. Trimming took off 4 bases at V and 0 bases at J, with 10 bases between the two ends. CDR1 is DFQATT, CDR2 SNEGSKA, per germline (reference sequence). CDR3 in amino acids: CSAKWGISYNEQFF. The CDR3 nucleotides are TGCAGTGCTAAGTGGGGGATCTCCTACAATGAGCAGTTCTTC.

About this clonotype itself: One base away lies a much larger clone, so this may be a sequencing read error. The conserved closing phenylalanine or tryptophan is absent in this CDR3, likely reflecting a read error. The chain employs TRBV7-8 and TRBJ1-4; D is unresolved. Germline CDR1 and CDR2: SGHVS and FQNEAQ. V was cut by 5 bases and J by 5 bases, with 12 bases left in between. CDR3 size: 14 residues. The CDR3 coding sequence is TGTGCCAGCAGCCCTGAAGAAGGGAATGAAAAACTGTTTTCT. It translates to CASSPEEGNEKLFS.

The CDR3: CASSPRNRNTEAFF. The CDR3 nucleotides are TGTGCCAGCAGCCCACGAAACAGGAACACTGAAGCTTTCTTT. The chain links TRBV7-8 to TRBJ1-1; unclear D gene. Trimming left V 5 bases short and J 1 base short, with 11 bases between. The CDR3 loop spans 14 amino acids. Germline CDR1 is SGHVS and CDR2 is FQNEAQ.

This clonotype was recorded a few times. The V call is TRBV6-2 or TRBV6-3, the J call TRBJ2-7; D gene uncertain. This CDR3 region has 14 residues. V was pared by 5 bases and J by 3 bases, with 14 bases between. The germline V gene has CDR1 MNHEY and CDR2 SVGEGT. The CDR3 nucleotides read TGTGCCAGCAGTCCCTTGGGAAGCAACTACGAGCAGTACGTC. Its translation: CASSPLGSNYEQYV.

V usage is TRBV19 and J usage is TRBJ2-7, with D perhaps being TRBD1 or TRBD2 (5 bases each). There are 13 residues in the CDR3. V dropped 6 bases and J dropped 7 bases, with 16 bases sitting between them. Germline-derived CDR1 and CDR2 are LNHDA and SQIVND (reference sequence). CDR3 amino acids: CASRLSGTGEQYF. CDR3 DNA: TGTGCCAGTAGACTCTCCGGGACGGGGGAGCAGTACTTC.

This clonotype appeared many times. The chain carries TRBV7-9 and TRBJ2-7; D possibly corresponds to TRBD2 (6 bases). V lost 5 bases, J lost 5 bases, and 16 bases lay in between. The CDR3 has 14 amino acids. Germline V gene data show CDR1 as SEHNR and CDR2 as FQNEAQ (reference sequence). CDR3 amino acids: CASSPPRDLDEQYV. The CDR3, as DNA: TGTGCCAGCAGCCCACCCCGGGACTTAGACGAGCAGTACGTC.

This clonotype has at least ten counts. V is TRBV28 and J is TRBJ2-7, with 8 bases identical to TRBD1. The ends lost 5 bases at V and 5 bases at J; junction bases unmatched: 14. The CDR3 runs to 16 residues. Looked up from germline, CDR1 is MDHEN and CDR2 is SYDVKM. CDR3 sequence reads: CASSTTRGRGLDEQYV. CDR3 nucleotide sequence: TGTGCCAGCAGTACCACCCGGGGCAGGGGGCTGGACGAGCAGTACGTC.

The chain uses TRBV29-1 and TRBJ2-5, with 7 bases matching TRBD1. Per germline, CDR1 SQVTM and CDR2 ANQGSEA. This CDR3 is 13 amino acids long. V shed 1 base and J 1 base; nucleotides not matched to a gene: 0. CDR3 region: CSVEGTGQETQYF. The DNA of the CDR3 is TGCAGCGTTGAAGGGACAGGCCAAGAGACCCAGTACTTC. Supplemented by reference TRBV29-1 and TRBJ2-5, the full variable domain reads SAVISQKPSRDICQRGTSLTIQCQVDSQVTMMFWYRQQPGQSLTLIATANQGSEATYESGFVIDKFPISRPNLTFSTLTVSNMSPEDSSIYLCSVEGTGQETQYFGPGTRLLVL.

In this sample, this clonotype turned up many times. The chain uses TRBV7-2 and TRBJ2-6; no definite D call. CDR3 length: 14 residues. V dropped 1 base and J dropped 0 bases, with 1 base sitting between them. The V gene's germline CDR1 is SGHTA and CDR2 FQGNSA. The CDR3 DNA reads as TGTGCCAGCAGCTTAGACTCTGGGGCCAACGTCCTGACTTTC. It specifies CASSLDSGANVLTF.

The chain recombines TRBV7-9 with TRBJ1-1; TRBD1 aligns across 11 bases. The CDR3 length is 15 residues. The ends lost 5 bases at V and 8 bases at J; junction bases unmatched: 10. Germline values: CDR1 SEHNR, CDR2 FQNEAQ (reference sequence). The CDR3 reads CASSHPDRGQGEAFF. CDR3 bases: TGTGCCAGCAGCCACCCGGACAGGGGGCAGGGAGAAGCTTTCTTT. Variable domain in full (rest from reference TRBV7-9 and TRBJ1-1): DTGVSQNPRHKITKRGQNVTFRCDPISEHNRLYWYRQTLGQGPEFLTYFQNEAQLEKSRLLSDRFSAERPKGSFSTLEIQRTEQGDSAMYLCASSHPDRGQGEAFFGQGTRLTVV.

This clonotype was seen only a few times. The rearrangement joins TRBV7-2 to TRBJ1-2, with D possibly TRBD1 on 6 matching bases. V was shortened by 5 bases and J by 0 bases, with 13 bases between the two germline ends. CDR1 SGHTA and CDR2 FQGNSA come from the germline V gene. The CDR3 is made up of 15 amino acids. CDR3 in amino acids: CASSVNRVSNYGYTF. The DNA for the CDR3 is TGTGCCAGCAGCGTCAACAGGGTCTCTAACTATGGCTACACCTTC.

The sample holds many counts of this clonotype. The chain uses TRBV7-8 and TRBJ2-7; D remains ambiguous. Deletions cut 1 base from V and 7 bases from J, with 20 bases between. The CDR3 extends over 16 amino acids. Germline CDR1 is SGHVS and CDR2 is FQNEAQ. CDR3 amino acids: CASSLGRVAYLGEQYF. The CDR3 nucleotides read TGTGCCAGCAGCTTAGGGCGAGTGGCATACCTCGGGGAGCAGTACTTC.

This clonotype was observed a few times. This rearrangement joins TRBV19 to TRBJ1-1, with D unclear. Trimming cost V 3 bases and J 1 base, with 6 bases left between them. The CDR3 has 13 residues. Germline loops: CDR1 LNHDA, CDR2 SQIVND (reference sequence). In DNA, the CDR3 is TGTGCCAGTAGTATGTCAGAGAACACTGAAGCTTTCTTT. Translated: CASSMSENTEAFF.

J is TRBJ2-7 and V is TRBV6-1; D unclear. V was shortened by 1 base and J by 1 base, with 8 bases between the two germline ends. The CDR3 extends over 14 amino acids. Germline V gene lookup returns CDR1 MNHNS and CDR2 SASEGT. This CDR3 is CASSEGEVSYEQYV. The CDR3 coding sequence is TGTGCCAGCAGTGAAGGAGAGGTTTCCTACGAGCAGTACGTC.

This rearrangement joins TRBV10-3 to TRBJ2-2; no clear D. CDR3 length equals 12 residues. CDR1 is ENHRY, CDR2 SYGVKD, per germline. V was shortened by 6 bases and J by 7 bases, with 9 bases between the two germline ends. This CDR3 reads CAIRGNNGELFF. As DNA, the CDR3 is TGTGCCATCAGAGGGAATAACGGGGAGCTGTTTTTT.